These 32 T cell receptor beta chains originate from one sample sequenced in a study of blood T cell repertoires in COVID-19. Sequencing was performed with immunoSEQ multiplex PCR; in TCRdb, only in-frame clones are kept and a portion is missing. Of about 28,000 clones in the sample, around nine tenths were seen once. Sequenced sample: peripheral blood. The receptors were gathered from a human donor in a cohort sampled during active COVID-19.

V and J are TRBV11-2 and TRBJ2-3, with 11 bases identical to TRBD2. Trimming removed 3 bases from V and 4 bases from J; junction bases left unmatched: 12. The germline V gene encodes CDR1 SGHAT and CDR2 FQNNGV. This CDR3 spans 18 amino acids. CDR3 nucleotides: TGTGCCAGCAGCTTCAACCCTATAGCGGGGGGGGTCGCAGATACGCAGTATTTT. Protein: CASSFNPIAGGVADTQYF. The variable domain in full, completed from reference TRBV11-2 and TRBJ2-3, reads EAGVAQSPRYKIIEKRQSVAFWCNPISGHATLYWYQQILGQGPKLLIQFQNNGVVDDSQLPKDRFSAERLKGVDSTLKIQPAKLEDSAVYLCASSFNPIAGGVADTQYFGPGTRLTVL.

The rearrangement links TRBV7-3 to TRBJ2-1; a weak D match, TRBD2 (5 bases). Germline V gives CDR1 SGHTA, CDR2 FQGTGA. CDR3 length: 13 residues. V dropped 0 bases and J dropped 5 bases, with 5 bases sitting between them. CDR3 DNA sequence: TGTGCCAGCAGCTTAACCGGGAACAATGAGCAGTTCTTC. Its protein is CASSLTGNNEQFF.

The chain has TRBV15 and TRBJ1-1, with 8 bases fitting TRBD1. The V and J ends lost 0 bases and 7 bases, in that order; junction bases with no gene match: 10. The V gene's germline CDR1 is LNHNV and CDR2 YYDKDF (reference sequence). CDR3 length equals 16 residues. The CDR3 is CATSRDGAGGGDEAFF. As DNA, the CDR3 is TGTGCCACCAGCAGAGATGGGGCAGGGGGCGGGGATGAAGCTTTCTTT.

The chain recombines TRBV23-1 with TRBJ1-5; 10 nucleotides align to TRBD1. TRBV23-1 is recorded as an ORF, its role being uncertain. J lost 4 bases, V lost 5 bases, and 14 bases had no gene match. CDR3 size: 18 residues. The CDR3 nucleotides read TGCGCCAGCAGTTCCCGGGACAGGGGAAACTTAAAGAATCAGCCCCAGCATTTT. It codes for CASSSRDRGNLKNQPQHF.

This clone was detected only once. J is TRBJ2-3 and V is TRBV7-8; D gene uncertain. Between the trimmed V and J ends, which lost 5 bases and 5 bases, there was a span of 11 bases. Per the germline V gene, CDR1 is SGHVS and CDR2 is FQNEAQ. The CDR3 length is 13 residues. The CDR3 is CASSPRSGDTQYF. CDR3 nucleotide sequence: TGTGCCAGCAGCCCGAGGAGTGGAGATACGCAGTATTTT.

The CDR3 sequence: CASSTYGVGSGNTIYF. DNA of the CDR3: TGTGCCAGCAGTACCTACGGAGTGGGCTCTGGAAACACCATATATTTT. The chain recombines TRBV28 with TRBJ1-3; D gene uncertain. CDR1 is MDHEN, CDR2 SYDVKM, per germline. CDR3 length: 16 residues. V was clipped by 5 bases and J by 0 bases, with 14 bases between them.

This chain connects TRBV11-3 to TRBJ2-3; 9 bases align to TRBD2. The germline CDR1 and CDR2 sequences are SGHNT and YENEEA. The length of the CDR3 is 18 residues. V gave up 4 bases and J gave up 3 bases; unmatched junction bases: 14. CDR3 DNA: TGTGCCAGCAGCTCCCGAGCGGGAGGCCCTTTGAGGACAGATACGCAGTATTTT. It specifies CASSSRAGGPLRTDTQYF.

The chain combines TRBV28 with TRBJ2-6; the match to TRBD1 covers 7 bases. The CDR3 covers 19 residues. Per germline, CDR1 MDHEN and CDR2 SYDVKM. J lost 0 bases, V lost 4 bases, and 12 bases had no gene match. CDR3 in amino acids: CASSSPWTGPFSGANVLTF. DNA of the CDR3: TGTGCCAGCAGTTCGCCCTGGACAGGTCCCTTCTCTGGGGCCAACGTCCTGACTTTC. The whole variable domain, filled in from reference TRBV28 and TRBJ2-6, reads DVKVTQSSRYLVKRTGEKVFLECVQDMDHENMFWYRQDPGLGLRLIYFSYDVKMKEKGDIPEGYSVSREKKERFSLILESASTNQTSMYLCASSSPWTGPFSGANVLTFGAGSRLTVL.

The CDR3 sequence is CASSSNGQNEAFF. CDR3 nucleotides: TGTGCCAGCAGCTCTAATGGACAGAATGAAGCTTTCTTT. The gene calls are TRBV27 and TRBJ1-1; maybe TRBD1 (6 bases). Germline V gene sequence: CDR1 MNHEY, CDR2 SMNVEV (reference sequence). Trimming pared 6 bases from V and 7 bases from J, leaving 15 bases between. The CDR3 has 13 residues.

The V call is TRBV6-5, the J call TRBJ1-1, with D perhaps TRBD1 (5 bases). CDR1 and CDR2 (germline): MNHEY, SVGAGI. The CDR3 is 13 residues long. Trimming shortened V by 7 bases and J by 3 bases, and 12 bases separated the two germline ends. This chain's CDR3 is CASTTGRDTEAFF. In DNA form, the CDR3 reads TGTGCCAGCACTACAGGACGGGACACTGAAGCTTTCTTT.

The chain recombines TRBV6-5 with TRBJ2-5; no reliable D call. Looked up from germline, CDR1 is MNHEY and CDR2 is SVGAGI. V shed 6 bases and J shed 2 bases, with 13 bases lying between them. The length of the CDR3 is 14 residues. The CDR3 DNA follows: TGTGCCAGCAGGGCCGTTTGGTCACAAGAGACCCAGTACTTC. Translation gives CASRAVWSQETQYF.

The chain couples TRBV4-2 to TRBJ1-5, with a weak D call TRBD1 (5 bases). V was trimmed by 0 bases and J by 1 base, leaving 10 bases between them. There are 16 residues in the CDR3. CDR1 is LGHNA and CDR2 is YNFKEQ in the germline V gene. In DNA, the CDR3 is TGTGCCAGCAGCCAAGATGTCAAGGGGAGCAATCAGCCCCAGCATTTT. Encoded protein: CASSQDVKGSNQPQHF.

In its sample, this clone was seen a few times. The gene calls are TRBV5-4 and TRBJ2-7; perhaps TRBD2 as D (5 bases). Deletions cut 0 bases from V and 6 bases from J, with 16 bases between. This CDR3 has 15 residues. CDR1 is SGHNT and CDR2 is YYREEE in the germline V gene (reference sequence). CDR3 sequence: CASSLVGGPEGEQYF. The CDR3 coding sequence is TGTGCCAGCAGCTTGGTAGGCGGGCCTGAGGGCGAGCAGTACTTC.

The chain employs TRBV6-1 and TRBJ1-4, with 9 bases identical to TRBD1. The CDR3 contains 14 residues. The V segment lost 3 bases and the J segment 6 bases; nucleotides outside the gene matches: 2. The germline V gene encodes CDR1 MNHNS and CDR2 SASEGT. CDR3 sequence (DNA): TGTGCCAGCAGTGAGGACAGGGGTGATGAAAAACTGTTTTTT. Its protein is CASSEDRGDEKLFF.

The CDR3 is CASSFGAAGFNEQYF. The CDR3 DNA sequence: TGCGCCAGCAGCTTTGGAGCGGCCGGGTTTAACGAGCAGTACTTC. The V gene is TRBV5-1, the J gene TRBJ2-7, with a possible D match to TRBD2 (5 bases). The CDR3 contains 15 residues. Germline loops: CDR1 SGHRS, CDR2 YFSETQ. Trimming removed 2 bases at V and 5 bases at J, with 17 bases between.

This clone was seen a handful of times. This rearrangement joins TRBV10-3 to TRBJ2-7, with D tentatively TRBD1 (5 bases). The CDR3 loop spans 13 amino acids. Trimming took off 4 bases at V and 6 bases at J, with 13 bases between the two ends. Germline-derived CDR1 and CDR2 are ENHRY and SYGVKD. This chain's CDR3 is CAISVPDSPEQYF. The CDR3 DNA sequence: TGTGCCATCAGTGTACCCGACAGTCCCGAGCAGTACTTC.

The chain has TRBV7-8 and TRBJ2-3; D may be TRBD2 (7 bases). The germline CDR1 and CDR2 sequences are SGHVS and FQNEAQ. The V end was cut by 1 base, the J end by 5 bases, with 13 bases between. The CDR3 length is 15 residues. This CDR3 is CASSLVGGAGDTQYF. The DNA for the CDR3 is TGTGCCAGCAGCTTAGTTGGGGGGGCTGGAGATACGCAGTATTTT.

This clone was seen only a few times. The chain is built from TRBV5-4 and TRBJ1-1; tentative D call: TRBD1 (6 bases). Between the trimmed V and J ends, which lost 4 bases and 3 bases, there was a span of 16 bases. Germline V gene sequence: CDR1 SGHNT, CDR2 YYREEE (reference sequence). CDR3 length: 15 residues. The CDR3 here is CASSDARGGDTEAFF. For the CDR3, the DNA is TGTGCCAGCAGCGACGCTAGAGGGGGAGACACTGAAGCTTTCTTT.

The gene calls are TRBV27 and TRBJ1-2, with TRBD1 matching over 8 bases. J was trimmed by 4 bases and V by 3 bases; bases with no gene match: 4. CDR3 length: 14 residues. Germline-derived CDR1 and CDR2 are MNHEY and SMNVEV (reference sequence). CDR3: CASSFQGAGYGYTF. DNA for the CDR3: TGTGCCAGCAGTTTTCAGGGGGCCGGCTATGGCTACACCTTC.

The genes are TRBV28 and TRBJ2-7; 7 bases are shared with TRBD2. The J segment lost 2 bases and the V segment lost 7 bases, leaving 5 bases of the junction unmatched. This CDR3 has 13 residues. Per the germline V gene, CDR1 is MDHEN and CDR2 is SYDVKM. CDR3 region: CASISSGAYEQYF. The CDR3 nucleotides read TGTGCCAGCATTTCTAGCGGAGCCTACGAGCAGTACTTC. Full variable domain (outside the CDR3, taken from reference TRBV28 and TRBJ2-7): DVKVTQSSRYLVKRTGEKVFLECVQDMDHENMFWYRQDPGLGLRLIYFSYDVKMKEKGDIPEGYSVSREKKERFSLILESASTNQTSMYLCASISSGAYEQYFGPGTRLTVT.

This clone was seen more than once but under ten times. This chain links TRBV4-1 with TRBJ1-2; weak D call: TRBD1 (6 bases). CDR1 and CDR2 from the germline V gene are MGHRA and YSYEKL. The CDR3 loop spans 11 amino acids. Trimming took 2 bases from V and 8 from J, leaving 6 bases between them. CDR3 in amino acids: CASSQRGGYTF. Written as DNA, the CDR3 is TGCGCCAGCAGCCAAAGGGGGGGCTACACCTTC.

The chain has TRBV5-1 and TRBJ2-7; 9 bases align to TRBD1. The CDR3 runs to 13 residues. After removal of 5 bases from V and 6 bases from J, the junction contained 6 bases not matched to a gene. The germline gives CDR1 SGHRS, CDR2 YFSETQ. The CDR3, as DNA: TGCGCCAGCAGTACAGGGGGCAAGGGCGAGCAGTACTTC. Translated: CASSTGGKGEQYF.

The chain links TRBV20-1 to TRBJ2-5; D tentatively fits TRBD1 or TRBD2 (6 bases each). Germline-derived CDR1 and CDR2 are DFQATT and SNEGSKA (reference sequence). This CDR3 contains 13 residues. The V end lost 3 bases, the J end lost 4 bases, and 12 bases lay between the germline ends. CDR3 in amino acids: CSASGGPGETQYF. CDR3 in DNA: TGCAGTGCTAGTGGGGGGCCAGGAGAGACCCAGTACTTC.

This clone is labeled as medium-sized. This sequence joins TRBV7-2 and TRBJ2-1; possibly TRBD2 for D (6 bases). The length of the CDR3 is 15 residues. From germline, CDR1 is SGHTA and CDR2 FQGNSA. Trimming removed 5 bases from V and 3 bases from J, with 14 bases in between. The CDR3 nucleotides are TGTGCCAGCAGCCCCGGGGGAGGCAACTACAATGAGCAGTTCTTC. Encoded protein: CASSPGGGNYNEQFF.

The DNA of the CDR3 is TGTGCCAGCAGTTTGGACAGCTCTGGGGCCAACGTCCTGACTTTC. Translated: CASSLDSSGANVLTF. The chain couples TRBV28 to TRBJ2-6; tentatively, D is TRBD1 (6 bases). The germline CDR1 and CDR2 sequences are MDHEN and SYDVKM. The CDR3 spans 15 residues. V lost 3 bases, J lost 0 bases, and 6 bases lay in between.

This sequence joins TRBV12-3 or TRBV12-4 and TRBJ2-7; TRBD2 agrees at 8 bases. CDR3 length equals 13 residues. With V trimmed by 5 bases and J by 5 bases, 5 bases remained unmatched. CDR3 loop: CASSVGTSNEQYF. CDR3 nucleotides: TGTGCCAGCAGTGTAGGGACTAGTAACGAGCAGTACTTC.

CDR3 bases: TGTGCCAGCAGCAACCGACAGGGGTGGGAGCAGTTCTTC. This sequence encodes CASSNRQGWEQFF. The chain combines TRBV9 with TRBJ2-1; TRBD1 aligns across 8 bases. Germline CDR1 SGDLS, CDR2 YYNGEE. Trimming removed 4 bases from V and 10 bases from J; junction bases left unmatched: 7. This CDR3 has 13 amino acids.

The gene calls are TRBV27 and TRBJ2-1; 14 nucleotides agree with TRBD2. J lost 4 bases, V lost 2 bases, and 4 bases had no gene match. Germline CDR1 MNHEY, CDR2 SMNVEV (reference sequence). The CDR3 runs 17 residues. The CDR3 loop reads CASSLRGLAGEYNEQFF. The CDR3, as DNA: TGTGCCAGCAGTTTACGGGGACTAGCGGGAGAATACAATGAGCAGTTCTTC.

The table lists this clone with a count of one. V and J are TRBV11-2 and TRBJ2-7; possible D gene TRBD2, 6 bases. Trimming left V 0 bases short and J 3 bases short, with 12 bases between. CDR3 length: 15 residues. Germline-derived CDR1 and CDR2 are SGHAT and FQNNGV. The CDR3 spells CASSLDSDYRYEQYF. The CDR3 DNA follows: TGTGCCAGCAGCTTAGATTCGGACTACCGCTACGAGCAGTACTTC.

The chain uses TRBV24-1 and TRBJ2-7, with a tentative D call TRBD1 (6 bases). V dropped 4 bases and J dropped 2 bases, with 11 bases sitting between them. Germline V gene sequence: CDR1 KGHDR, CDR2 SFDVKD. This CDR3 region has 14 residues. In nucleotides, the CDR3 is TGTGCCACCAGTGACGGCAGGGGCCCCTACGAGCAGTACTTC. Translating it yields CATSDGRGPYEQYF.

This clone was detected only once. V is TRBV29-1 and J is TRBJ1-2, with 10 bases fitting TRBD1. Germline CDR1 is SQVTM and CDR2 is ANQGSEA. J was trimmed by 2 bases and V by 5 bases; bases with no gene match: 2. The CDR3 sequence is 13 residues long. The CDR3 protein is CSVTTGGNYGYTF. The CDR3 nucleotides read TGCAGCGTTACGACAGGGGGCAACTATGGCTACACCTTC. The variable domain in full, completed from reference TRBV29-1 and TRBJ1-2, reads SAVISQKPSRDICQRGTSLTIQCQVDSQVTMMFWYRQQPGQSLTLIATANQGSEATYESGFVIDKFPISRPNLTFSTLTVSNMSPEDSSIYLCSVTTGGNYGYTFGSGTRLTVV.

The CDR3 DNA follows: TGTGCCAGTAGTATAACGGTTCTATTGACAGATACGCAGTATTTT. As protein: CASSITVLLTDTQYF. The V call is TRBV19, the J call TRBJ2-3; D gene uncertain. Germline CDR1 LNHDA, CDR2 SQIVND (reference sequence). This CDR3 contains 15 residues. V lost 2 bases and J 3 bases, leaving 12 bases between the germline ends. Full variable domain (missing parts from reference TRBV19 and TRBJ2-3): DGGITQSPKYLFRKEGQNVTLSCEQNLNHDAMYWYRQDPGQGLRLIYYSQIVNDFQKGDIAEGYSVSREKKESFPLTVTSAQKNPTAFYLCASSITVLLTDTQYFGPGTRLTVL.